This T cell receptor (beta chain) derives from a study of CD8 T cells in ankylosing spondylitis. Notes on the study in general: With a CD8+ phenotype, disease-linked clones were relatively rare in peripheral blood. Blood from ankylosing spondylitis patients appeared to carry a characteristic eight-variant TCR beta motif.

About this clonotype: Its antigen remains unknown.

Molecular-barcoded quantitative 5'-RACE produced these TCR beta libraries. TCRdb independently ran MiXCR on the 5' RACE reads; one entry per CDR3 protein. The sample records under 450,000 distinct CDR3 sequences, roughly a sixth being singletons. The CDR3 loop spans 16 amino acids. CDR1 is SQVTM and CDR2 is ANQGSEA in the germline V gene. V shed 4 bases, J shed 2 bases, and the junction held 5 bases outside the gene matches. This sequence joins TRBV29-1 and TRBJ2-3; 14 bases map to TRBD2. The clonotype was recovered from a male donor with ankylosing spondylitis. Sequencing was done on a sample of blood, either unsorted or a sorted T cell fraction (not recorded which). This CDR3 reads CSVGGLAGVDTDTQYF. The CDR3 nucleotides are TGCAGCGTTGGGGGACTAGCGGGAGTAGACACAGATACGCAGTATTTT.